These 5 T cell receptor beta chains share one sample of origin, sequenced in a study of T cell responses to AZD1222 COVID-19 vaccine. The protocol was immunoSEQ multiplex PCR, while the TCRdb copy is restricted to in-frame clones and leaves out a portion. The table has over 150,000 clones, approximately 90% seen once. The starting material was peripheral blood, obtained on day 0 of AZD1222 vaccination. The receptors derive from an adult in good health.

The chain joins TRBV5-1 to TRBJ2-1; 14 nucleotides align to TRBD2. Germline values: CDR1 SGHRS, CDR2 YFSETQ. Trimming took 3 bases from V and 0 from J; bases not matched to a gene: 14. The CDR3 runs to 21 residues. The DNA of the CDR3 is TGCGCCAGCAGCTCCGGGGCTGGGACTAGCGGGGGCCGGAGCTCCTACAATGAGCAGTTCTTC. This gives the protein CASSSGAGTSGGRSSYNEQFF.

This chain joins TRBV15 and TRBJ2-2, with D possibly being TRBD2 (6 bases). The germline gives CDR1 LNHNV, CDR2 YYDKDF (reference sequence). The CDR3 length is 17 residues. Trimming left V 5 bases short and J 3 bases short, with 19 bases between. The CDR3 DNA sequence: TGTGCCACCAGCGGGGGGTCGGGGTTCGGTGACACCGGGGAGCTGTTTTTT. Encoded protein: CATSGGSGFGDTGELFF.

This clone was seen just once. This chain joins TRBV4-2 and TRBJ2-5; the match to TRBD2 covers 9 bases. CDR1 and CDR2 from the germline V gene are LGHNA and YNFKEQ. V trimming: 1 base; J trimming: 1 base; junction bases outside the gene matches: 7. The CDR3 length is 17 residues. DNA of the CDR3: TGTGCCAGCAGCCAAGTGGCTAGCGGGGCCTTCCAAGAGACCCAGTACTTC. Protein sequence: CASSQVASGAFQETQYF.

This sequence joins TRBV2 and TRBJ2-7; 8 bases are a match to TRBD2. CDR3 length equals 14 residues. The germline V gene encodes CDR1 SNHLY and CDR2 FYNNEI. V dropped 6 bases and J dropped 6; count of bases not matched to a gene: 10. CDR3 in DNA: TGTGCCAGCAGACCTGGGCGGGGGGTGGTCGAGCAGTACTTC. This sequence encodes CASRPGRGVVEQYF.

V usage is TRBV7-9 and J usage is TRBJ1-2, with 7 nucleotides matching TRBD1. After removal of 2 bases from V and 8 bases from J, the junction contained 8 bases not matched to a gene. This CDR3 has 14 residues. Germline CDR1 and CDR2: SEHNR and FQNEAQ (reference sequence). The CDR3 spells CASSLPEGARGYTF. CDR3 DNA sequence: TGTGCCAGCAGCTTACCGGAGGGGGCGAGGGGCTACACCTTC.